The 18 T cell receptor beta chains below all came from one sample that was sequenced in a study of beta chain features in type 1 diabetes. These receptors have no known antigen. Expressed TCRB transcripts were sequenced after all isolated RNA was converted to cDNA. Sequencing used immunoSEQ multiplex PCR; TCRdb keeps in-frame clones, though not all of them. The sample lists fewer than 450,000 clones; 13% were seen once. Study observations and caveats: People with Type 1 diabetes carried modestly yet significantly shorter TCRB CDR3s in all four CD4+ subsets.

Source material: naive CD4+ T cells from blood. The receptors originated from a woman in her late teens or twenties with type 1 diabetes.

The chain employs TRBV28 and TRBJ2-5, with 8 bases matching TRBD1. The CDR3 has 15 residues. V shed 6 bases and J 5 bases; nucleotides not matched to a gene: 11. Germline CDR1 reads MDHEN; CDR2 reads SYDVKM. CDR3 loop: CASSSPGTGLETQYF. The CDR3 coding sequence is TGTGCCAGCAGCTCACCTGGGACAGGTCTGGAGACCCAGTACTTC.

Remarks on this clone: The same CDR3 also results from other DNA sequences found in this sample. The chain joins TRBV30 to TRBJ2-2; D ambiguous. Germline V gene lookup returns CDR1 GTSNPN and CDR2 SVGIG (reference sequence). The CDR3 spans 13 residues. Trimming cost V 1 base and J 0 bases, with 3 bases left between them. In nucleotides, the CDR3 is TGTGCCTGGAGTGGAGCGAACACCGGGGAGCTGTTTTTT. Protein product: CAWSGANTGELFF. The whole variable domain, filled in from reference TRBV30 and TRBJ2-2, reads SQTIHQWPATLVQPVGSPLSLECTVEGTSNPNLYWYRQAAGRGLQLLFYSVGIGQISSEVPQNLSASRPQDRQFILSSKKLLLSDSGFYLCAWSGANTGELFFGEGSRLTVL.

The chain links TRBV29-1 to TRBJ2-5; the match to TRBD2 covers 8 bases. Germline lookup yields CDR1 SQVTM and CDR2 ANQGSEA. The V segment lost 4 bases and the J segment 0 bases; nucleotides outside the gene matches: 4. This CDR3 is built from 14 residues. As DNA, the CDR3 is TGCAGCGTTGTCCGGGGACTAGACCAAGAGACCCAGTACTTC. It translates to CSVVRGLDQETQYF.

The rearrangement uses TRBV11-2 and TRBJ1-4, with TRBD1 as a possible D gene (5 bases). Germline V gene lookup returns CDR1 SGHAT and CDR2 FQNNGV. V was clipped by 6 bases and J by 3 bases, with 20 bases between them. The CDR3 sequence is 17 residues long. The CDR3 protein is CASRRFGEGGANEKLFF. The CDR3 coding sequence is TGTGCCAGCAGGCGATTCGGAGAGGGAGGGGCTAATGAAAAACTGTTTTTT.

This clone turned up a few times. The chain recombines TRBV19 with TRBJ2-5; TRBD1 agrees at 9 bases. V lost 5 bases to trimming and J lost 5 bases; unmatched junction nucleotides: 9. This CDR3 contains 15 residues. Germline-derived CDR1 and CDR2 are LNHDA and SQIVND (reference sequence). CDR3 loop: CASSPSTGGRETQYF. DNA of the CDR3: TGTGCCAGTAGTCCATCGACAGGGGGAAGGGAGACCCAGTACTTC.

CDR3 sequence (DNA): TGTGCCAGCAGCCCTCACCGGGCCGGGGGCGAGCAGTACTTC. Its translation: CASSPHRAGGEQYF. J is TRBJ2-7 and V is TRBV7-2, with D possibly matching TRBD2 (6 bases). This CDR3 region has 14 residues. The germline gives CDR1 SGHTA, CDR2 FQGNSA. V shed 5 bases and J shed 6 bases, with 17 bases lying between them.

A note on this clone: A junction end diverges from the germline sequence, so it may reflect a read error. V and J are TRBV9 and TRBJ1-1, with TRBD1 matching 9 bases. There are 12 residues in the CDR3. In germline, CDR1 is SGDLS, CDR2 YYNGEE. In DNA, the CDR3 is TGTGCCAGCAGCGTAGAGGGACAGGGCCGACAATTT. The encoded protein is CASSVEGQGRQF.

The chain joins TRBV9 to TRBJ2-3; D is unclear. Germline lookup yields CDR1 SGDLS and CDR2 YYNGEE. This CDR3 has 16 residues. With 0 bases removed from V and 2 bases from J, the gap between germline ends came to 13 bases. The CDR3 nucleotides read TGTGCCAGCAGCGTAGGCGAGAGAACCTACACAGATACGCAGTATTTT. Protein: CASSVGERTYTDTQYF.

This clone was counted a few times. The chain employs TRBV13 and TRBJ2-1, with 8 bases matching TRBD2. The CDR3 has 15 amino acids. Per the germline V gene, CDR1 is PRHDT and CDR2 is FYEKMQ (reference sequence). Unmatched junction bases numbered 11, after V lost 5 bases and J lost 8 bases. The DNA of the CDR3 is TGTGCCAGCAGCCTCGGACTAGCCTCGGTTTATGAGCAGTTCTTC. Translating gives CASSLGLASVYEQFF. Combining the CDR3 with reference TRBV13 and TRBJ2-1 gives the whole variable domain AAGVIQSPRHLIKEKRETATLKCYPIPRHDTVYWYQQGPGQDPQFLISFYEKMQSDKGSIPDRFSAQQFSDYHSELNMSSLELGDSALYFCASSLGLASVYEQFFGPGTRLTVL.

Comments on this clone: The same CDR3 arises from other DNA sequences in this sample as well. The V call is TRBV6-5, the J call TRBJ2-6; D is undetermined. Germline V gives CDR1 MNHEY, CDR2 SVGAGI. The CDR3 totals 16 residues. V was shortened by 0 bases and J by 0 bases, with 6 bases between the two germline ends. CDR3 sequence reads: CASSYSRGSGANVLTF. The CDR3 region has the DNA TGTGCCAGCAGTTACTCGAGAGGCTCTGGGGCCAACGTCCTGACTTTC.

The CDR3 region has the DNA TGTGCCTGGAGAACTAGCGGGGCTAGCACAGATACGCAGTATTTT. This encodes CAWRTSGASTDTQYF. This chain links TRBV30 with TRBJ2-3; 10 bases map to TRBD2. V lost 3 bases to trimming and J lost 0 bases; unmatched junction nucleotides: 3. CDR3 length: 15 amino acids. The germline CDR1 and CDR2 sequences are GTSNPN and SVGIG (reference sequence).

This clone was counted only a few times. The genes are TRBV15 and TRBJ2-5, with a possible D match to TRBD2 (7 bases). Germline CDR1 LNHNV, CDR2 YYDKDF (reference sequence). The length of the CDR3 is 15 residues. The V end lost 2 bases, the J end lost 5 bases, and 15 bases lay between the germline ends. Here the CDR3 reads CATSRRGGNLETQYF. In nucleotides, the CDR3 is TGTGCCACCAGCAGAAGGGGGGGGAACTTGGAGACCCAGTACTTC.

This clone was counted a few times. This rearrangement joins TRBV7-9 to TRBJ2-4; tentatively, D is TRBD1 (6 bases). V was shortened by 1 base and J by 3 bases, with 7 bases between the two germline ends. Germline V gives CDR1 SEHNR, CDR2 FQNEAQ (reference sequence). The CDR3 covers 14 residues. CDR3 DNA sequence: TGTGCCAGCAGCTTAGAGGGGGTCAAAAACATTCAGTACTTC. It yields the protein CASSLEGVKNIQYF.

This clone was counted between two and nine times. The chain recombines TRBV25-1 with TRBJ2-5; 8 bases are shared with TRBD1. CDR1 is MGHDK, CDR2 SYGVNS, per germline. Unmatched junction bases numbered 4, after V lost 3 bases and J lost 4 bases. The CDR3 runs 14 residues. CDR3 nucleotide sequence: TGTGCCAGCAGTGACAGGGGGCCAGGAGAGACCCAGTACTTC. Its translation is CASSDRGPGETQYF.

This clone was observed a few times. The rearrangement joins TRBV27 to TRBJ2-3; D remains unclear. The CDR3 runs 14 residues. Deletions cut 0 bases from V and 4 bases from J, with 8 bases between. Per the germline V gene, CDR1 is MNHEY and CDR2 is SMNVEV (reference sequence). CDR3 protein: CASSLSADSDTQYF. In DNA, the CDR3 is TGTGCCAGCAGTTTATCTGCAGACTCAGATACGCAGTATTTT.

The chain uses TRBV27 and TRBJ2-1, with D perhaps matching TRBD2 (6 bases). The ends were cut back, 7 bases at V and 10 bases at J, with 20 bases in the middle. Germline V lookup: CDR1 MNHEY, CDR2 SMNVEV (reference sequence). The CDR3 extends over 14 amino acids. CDR3 sequence reads: CASTGTPSPGEQFF. The CDR3 DNA is TGTGCCAGCACCGGGACTCCCTCCCCGGGCGAGCAGTTCTTC.

Only a few counts were recorded for this clone. V and J are TRBV7-2 and TRBJ2-1; the match to TRBD2 covers 13 bases. The CDR3 totals 17 residues. Germline CDR1 is SGHTA and CDR2 is FQGNSA. With 1 base clipped from V and 8 bases from J, the junction kept 8 bases outside the gene matches. The CDR3 DNA reads TGTGCCAGCAGCTTAGTGGATTGGACTAGCGGGAGCTATGAGCAGTTCTTC. It translates to CASSLVDWTSGSYEQFF.

The chain combines TRBV27 with TRBJ1-4, with unresolved D. The CDR3 is 14 residues long. Germline V gene sequence: CDR1 MNHEY, CDR2 SMNVEV (reference sequence). The V gene lost 2 bases and the J gene lost 8 bases, with 12 bases spanning the gap. DNA for the CDR3: TGTGCCAGCAGTTTACTGGGTTTCGGGGAAAAACTGTTTTTT. It yields the protein CASSLLGFGEKLFF.